The rows below give T cell receptor beta chains drawn from one sample of a study of memory CD4+ T cells and cytomegalovirus serostatus. The data were produced by immunoSEQ multiplex PCR, yet TCRdb's version contains in-frame clones alone and is incomplete. This table has more than 55,000 clones, 75% to 85% appearing once. The material sequenced was memory CD4+ T cells from blood. These receptors were taken from an adult in good health and CMV-seronegative. Both conserved end residues are part of each CDR3. A D gene is named only where the DNA matches it firmly. Rows may omit the clone size; those that give it use once, few, many or a size class.

d_call	j_call	clone_size	v_call	cdr3_nt	cdr3_aa
-	TRBJ1-3	once	TRBV6-1	TGTGCCAGCAGTGAAGCCCGGGGGGGTTCGGGAAACACCATATATTTT	CASSEARGGSGNTIYF
TRBD1	TRBJ1-6	-	TRBV29-1	TGCAGCGCGCGGCTGCTTCAGGGGGGACCCCTCCACTTT	CSARLLQGGPLHF
-	TRBJ2-7	-	TRBV30	TGTGCCTGGAGGTCGCGCCGGAACTTCTACGAGCAGTACTTC	CAWRSRRNFYEQYF
TRBD1	TRBJ1-2	-	TRBV19	TGTGCCAGTGGACAGGGACGATTGGCAGGTGGCTACACCTTC	CASGQGRLAGGYTF
TRBD2	TRBJ2-7	-	TRBV28	TGTGCCAGCAGCGGTAAGGGGCTAGCGGACGAGCAGTACTTC	CASSGKGLADEQYF
TRBD2	TRBJ2-7	-	TRBV28	TGTGCCAGCAGTTTTAGCGGGAGGCTCTACGAGCAGTACTTC	CASSFSGRLYEQYF
-	TRBJ2-7	-	TRBV19	TGTGCCAGTTCTTGGGACTCACTATCCTACGAGCAGTACTTC	CASSWDSLSYEQYF
-	TRBJ2-5	-	TRBV18	TGTGCCAGCTCACCACGGTCCCCAGAGACCCAGTACTTC	CASSPRSPETQYF
-	TRBJ1-5	-	TRBV9	TGTGCCAGCAGCGGTGCACTGAGCGGTGGACCCCAGCATTTT	CASSGALSGGPQHF
TRBD2	TRBJ2-5	few	TRBV4-2	TGTGCCAGCAGCCAAGATGGCGGGGGGGCAGGGGAGACCCAGTACTTC	CASSQDGGGAGETQYF
TRBD2	TRBJ2-5	-	TRBV9	TGTGCCAGCAGCCCCCCGACGGGAGCGGGAGGGCTCGAGACCCAGTACTTC	CASSPPTGAGGLETQYF
-	TRBJ2-1	few	TRBV5-6	TGTGCCAGCAGCTTAGGGACTCGATACAATGAGCAGTTCTTC	CASSLGTRYNEQFF
-	TRBJ2-5	-	TRBV28	TGTGCCAGCAGTGGTGGGGGGGCGGGCCAAGAGACCCAGTACTTC	CASSGGGAGQETQYF
-	TRBJ1-1	few	TRBV2	TGTGCCAGCCTACAGAACACTGAAGCTTTCTTT	CASLQNTEAFF
-	TRBJ1-1	-	TRBV6-5	TGTGCCAGCAGTCCTTACCGGTCCGGGGACACTGAAGCTTTCTTT	CASSPYRSGDTEAFF
-	TRBJ1-1	-	TRBV11-3	TGTGCCAGCAGCCTCTATGCGGGGGATGAAGCTTTCTTT	CASSLYAGDEAFF
-	TRBJ2-6	-	TRBV19	TGTGCCAGTAGTATAGGGGTGGGGGTTTCTGGGGCCAACGTCCTGACTTTC	CASSIGVGVSGANVLTF
-	TRBJ2-7	-	TRBV18	TGTGCCAGCTCACCAGGGTCAGTCAGGGTCCTTTCCTACGAGCAGTACTTC	CASSPGSVRVLSYEQYF
-	TRBJ2-7	-	TRBV5-1	TGCGCCAGCAGCCTCCGGGGCACAATCTACGAGCAGTACTTC	CASSLRGTIYEQYF
-	TRBJ2-1	-	TRBV6-1	TGTGCCAGCAGTCCCCGCCGGGGCTCCTACAATGAGCAGTTCTTC	CASSPRRGSYNEQFF
TRBD1	TRBJ1-6	-	TRBV6-1	TGTGCCAGCAGCTCCGGGACAGGGGGACGAGCCCTCCACTTT	CASSSGTGGRALHF
-	TRBJ1-1	once	TRBV5-6	TGTGCCAGCAGTCGGTGGTTACTTGAAGCTTTCTTT	CASSRWLLEAFF
-	TRBJ2-5	-	TRBV7-9	TGTGCCAGCATCTTAGCTTTCGGCAGGGAGGATCGAGAGACCCAGTACTTC	CASILAFGREDRETQYF
-	TRBJ1-1	-	TRBV7-6	TGTGCCAGCAGCGCGGCGTGGCGAAAAAGCACTGAAGCTTTCTTT	CASSAAWRKSTEAFF
-	TRBJ1-1	-	TRBV5-8	TGTGCCAGCAGCTTGGGGGGTTTCCCTGAAGCTTTCTTT	CASSLGGFPEAFF
-	TRBJ2-5	few	TRBV20-1	TGCAGTGCTCCTCAAGAGACCCAGTACTTC	CSAPQETQYF
-	TRBJ1-1	-	TRBV9	TGTGCCAGCAGCCCGCGGGCGGAGGGGACTGAAGCTTTCTTT	CASSPRAEGTEAFF
TRBD1	TRBJ1-6	-	TRBV7-2	TGTGCCAGCAGCTTAGGGAGGACAGGGCTCTCACCCCTCCACTTT	CASSLGRTGLSPLHF
-	TRBJ1-5	once	TRBV6-5	TGTGCCAGCAGCCCGAGGGAGACTAGCAATCAGCCCCAGCATTTT	CASSPRETSNQPQHF
-	TRBJ1-5	-	TRBV2	TGTGCCAGCAGGGGTTATAGCAATCAGCCCCAGCATTTT	CASRGYSNQPQHF
TRBD1	TRBJ1-2	-	TRBV19	TGTGCCAGTACCCCCGACGTGGGACAGGGGGCAGGATATGGCTACACCTTC	CASTPDVGQGAGYGYTF
-	TRBJ1-4	-	TRBV6-6	TGTGCCAGCAGTACCGGACACGGGAATGAAAAACTGTTTTTT	CASSTGHGNEKLFF
TRBD1	TRBJ2-7	-	TRBV5-1	TGCGCCAGCAGCCCAGGGACAGATAGGATCTACGAGCAGTACTTC	CASSPGTDRIYEQYF
TRBD2	TRBJ2-1	-	TRBV5-1	TGCGCCAGCAGCACCCTAGCGGGTACTTCCTACAATGAGCAGTTCTTC	CASSTLAGTSYNEQFF
-	TRBJ2-2	-	TRBV7-6	TGTGCCAGCAGCTTGGTGGGGGGGGGCTTGAGGACCGGGGAGCTGTTTTTT	CASSLVGGGLRTGELFF
-	TRBJ2-5	-	TRBV11-3	TGTGCCAGCAGCCCGGGTGGGACACAAGAGACCCAGTACTTC	CASSPGGTQETQYF
-	TRBJ2-7	-	TRBV29-1	TGCAGCGTTGAGGGCGCGGGACGCGAGCAGTACTTC	CSVEGAGREQYF
TRBD2	TRBJ2-2	few	TRBV18	TGTGCCAGCCCAAGCGGGGGGAACACCGGGGAGCTGTTTTTT	CASPSGGNTGELFF
-	TRBJ2-5	-	TRBV5-1	TGCGCCAGCAGCTTATCGGACAGCCAGAGGGAGACCCAGTACTTC	CASSLSDSQRETQYF
-	TRBJ2-1	once	TRBV28	TGTGCCAGCGGGCTTACCTACAATGAGCAGTTCTTC	CASGLTYNEQFF
TRBD2	TRBJ2-1	-	TRBV12-5	TGTGCTAGTGGTTTAGCGGGGGGGGAGTTCTTC	CASGLAGGEFF
-	TRBJ1-1	-	TRBV7-8	TGTGCCAGCAGCTTAAACAGGAACACTGAAGCTTTCTTT	CASSLNRNTEAFF
TRBD1	TRBJ1-2	-	TRBV2	TGTGCCATTGTGACAGGGATTTACTATGGCTACACCTTC	CAIVTGIYYGYTF
-	TRBJ2-4	-	TRBV2	TGTGCCAGCAGTGGGATTGAACTAGCCATAAACATTCAGTACTTC	CASSGIELAINIQYF
TRBD1	TRBJ2-3	-	TRBV5-1	TGCGCCAGCAGAAATGACAGGGGGGGCCCAGATACGCAGTATTTT	CASRNDRGGPDTQYF
TRBD2	TRBJ2-7	-	TRBV6-1	TGTGCCAGCATCTCATGGGCGGGAGGCGAGCAGTACTTC	CASISWAGGEQYF
-	TRBJ2-7	-	TRBV6-1	TGTGCCAGCAACCCCCCTTACTCCTACGAGCAGTACTTC	CASNPPYSYEQYF
-	TRBJ2-5	once	TRBV2	TGTGCCAGCAGTGAACGCACTCCCGCGGAGACCCAGTACTTC	CASSERTPAETQYF
TRBD1	TRBJ1-2	-	TRBV27	TGTGCCAGCAGTACCCGGACAGGCAGGGGTAGCTATGGCTACACCTTC	CASSTRTGRGSYGYTF
TRBD1	TRBJ2-5	-	TRBV6-6	TGTGCCAGCAGCGCCACAGGGGAGAGGGAGACCCAGTACTTC	CASSATGERETQYF
-	TRBJ2-3	-	TRBV15	TGTGCCACCAGCAGAGATCCGATCACAGATACGCAGTATTTT	CATSRDPITDTQYF
TRBD2	TRBJ2-2	-	TRBV4-1	TGCGCCAGCAGCCAAGGTAGCGGGAGGGGAACCGGGGAGCTGTTTTTT	CASSQGSGRGTGELFF